This T cell receptor beta chain was documented in a study of shared clonotypes between healthy human individuals. The CDR3 has 15 residues. V lost 4 bases and J lost 5; bases outside the gene matches: 8. Germline V gene data show CDR1 as MDHEN and CDR2 as SYDVKM. Here immunoSEQ multiplex PCR was the method, and the copy in TCRdb shows in-frame clones only, minus some. The sample includes more than 2 million clones, 85% to 95% of them seen just once. A note on this clone: Other DNA sequences from this sample encode an identical CDR3 as well.

The J gene is TRBJ1-2, the V gene TRBV28, with 9 bases fitting TRBD1. The material sequenced was naive CD4+ T cells sorted from blood. The sample's subset: CD45RA+ positively selected. The origin of this receptor is a man between 18 and 29 years old in good health. The CDR3, as DNA: TGTGCCAGCAGTTCTCCGGGACAGGGAGGGTATGGCTACACCTTC. It codes for CASSSPGQGGYGYTF.